Below, 14 T cell receptor beta chains from the same sample are listed, as sequenced in a study of shared clonotypes between healthy human individuals. Profiled with immunoSEQ multiplex PCR; TCRdb holds only in-frame clones, not every one. The sample has about 2.3 million clones, more than 80% seen once; the top ten hold about 0.41%. Sequencing was carried out using naive CD4+ T cells from PBMCs. As for subset: CD45RA+ positively selected. All receptors come from a man between 18 and 29 years old in good health. Some clones in this sample may be carry-over from other donors' samples.

J is TRBJ2-3 and V is TRBV28, with 10 bases identical to TRBD2. CDR3 length: 14 residues. Germline V gene sequence: CDR1 MDHEN, CDR2 SYDVKM. The trim removed 8 bases at V and 5 bases at J, leaving 7 bases unmatched. The CDR3 nucleotides are TGTGCCAGCTCCAGAGCGGGAGGGGAAGATACGCAGTATTTT. It is translated as CASSRAGGEDTQYF.

V is TRBV30 and J is TRBJ1-5; 8 bases map to TRBD1. The V gene's germline CDR1 is GTSNPN and CDR2 SVGIG (reference sequence). This CDR3 region has 18 residues. V shed 1 base and J 4 bases; nucleotides not matched to a gene: 15. CDR3 sequence (DNA): TGTGCCTGGAGTGACCCCTTACATGGACAGGGACTAAATCAGCCCCAGCATTTT. The encoded protein is CAWSDPLHGQGLNQPQHF.

The chain couples TRBV5-4 to TRBJ1-1, with D unresolved. Trimming removed 4 bases from V and 1 base from J, with 11 bases in between. There are 14 residues in the CDR3. Germline values: CDR1 SGHNT, CDR2 YYREEE (reference sequence). For the CDR3, the DNA is TGTGCCAGCAGCACCGGGTCCAGGAACACTGAAGCTTTCTTT. This translates into CASSTGSRNTEAFF. The variable domain in full, with the rest retrieved from reference TRBV5-4 and TRBJ1-1, is ETGVTQSPTHLIKTRGQQVTLRCSSQSGHNTVSWYQQALGQGPQFIFQYYREEENGRGNFPPRFSGLQFPNYSSELNVNALELDDSALYLCASSTGSRNTEAFFGQGTRLTVV.

The chain has TRBV9 and TRBJ2-1; 7 bases map to TRBD2. Germline trimming cut 0 bases from V and 10 bases from J; bases unmatched to any gene: 7. Per the germline V gene, CDR1 is SGDLS and CDR2 is YYNGEE. CDR3 length: 14 amino acids. The DNA of the CDR3 is TGTGCCAGCAGCGTAGTGGCGGGAGACGGGGAGCAGTTCTTC. Translated, it gives CASSVVAGDGEQFF.

For the CDR3, the DNA is TGTGCCAGCAGCCCGACGGGAGGGGACCTCGGCTACGAGCAGTACTTC. As protein: CASSPTGGDLGYEQYF. The genes are TRBV7-2 and TRBJ2-7; 8 nucleotides match TRBD2. Looked up from germline, CDR1 is SGHTA and CDR2 is FQGNSA. With 5 bases clipped from V and 3 bases from J, the junction kept 12 bases outside the gene matches. CDR3 length equals 16 residues.

V is TRBV6-6 and J is TRBJ2-3, with D unclear. The CDR3 length is 14 residues. Trimming shortened V by 8 bases and J by 0 bases, and 12 bases separated the two germline ends. Germline CDR1 is MNHNY and CDR2 is SVGAGI (reference sequence). The CDR3 loop is CASSPATSTDTQYF. In nucleotides, the CDR3 is TGTGCCAGCTCCCCAGCGACCAGCACAGATACGCAGTATTTT.

This clone was seen just once. J is TRBJ2-7 and V is TRBV15; weak D call: TRBD2 (6 bases). Germline V gene data show CDR1 as LNHNV and CDR2 as YYDKDF (reference sequence). V shed 1 base and J shed 2 bases, with 12 bases lying between them. The CDR3 has 15 residues. CDR3: CATSRGLASTYEQYF. Written as DNA, the CDR3 is TGTGCCACCAGCAGAGGGCTAGCGAGCACCTACGAGCAGTACTTC.

This clone was found once. The chain combines TRBV7-2 with TRBJ2-7, with 7 nucleotides matching TRBD2. CDR1 is SGHTA and CDR2 is FQGNSA in the germline V gene. This CDR3 has 14 residues. V shed 5 bases, J shed 0 bases, and the junction held 4 bases outside the gene matches. In DNA form, the CDR3 reads TGTGCCAGCAGCAAACGCGGGGGCTCCTACGAGCAGTACTTC. Residues: CASSKRGGSYEQYF.

This clone was recorded only once. This sequence joins TRBV11-1 and TRBJ1-2; 7 nucleotides align to TRBD1. This CDR3 is 15 amino acids long. V lost 4 bases to trimming and J lost 8 bases; unmatched junction nucleotides: 13. Germline values: CDR1 SGHAT, CDR2 FQDESV (reference sequence). DNA for the CDR3: TGTGCCAGCAGCTCCGACGACAGGGTTGCAGGAGGCTACACCTTC. Amino acid sequence: CASSSDDRVAGGYTF.

The CDR3 spells CASSLGSGNGYTF. As DNA, the CDR3 is TGTGCCAGCAGCTTGGGGTCTGGGAATGGCTACACCTTC. The chain has TRBV5-5 and TRBJ1-2, with D unclear. This CDR3 spans 13 amino acids. CDR1 is SGHKS, CDR2 YYEKEE, per germline (reference sequence). V gave up 0 bases and J gave up 6 bases, with 9 bases separating them.

The J gene is TRBJ2-3, the V gene TRBV2; no clear D gene. V was cut by 3 bases and J by 6 bases, with 13 bases left in between. The CDR3 contains 14 residues. Per the germline V gene, CDR1 is SNHLY and CDR2 is FYNNEI. The CDR3: CASSDSRVDDTQYF. The CDR3 DNA is TGTGCCAGCAGTGACTCTAGAGTGGATGATACGCAGTATTTT.

The V gene is TRBV5-4, the J gene TRBJ2-1; D gene uncertain. CDR3 size: 14 residues. V lost 0 bases and J lost 11, with 15 bases in between. Germline loops: CDR1 SGHNT, CDR2 YYREEE (reference sequence). The CDR3: CASSLVGGNQQQFF. The CDR3 nucleotides read TGTGCCAGCAGCTTGGTGGGTGGAAATCAACAGCAGTTCTTC.

The chain combines TRBV10-3 with TRBJ1-3; no definite D call. Germline V lookup: CDR1 ENHRY, CDR2 SYGVKD. This CDR3 is built from 15 residues. Between the trimmed V and J ends, which lost 3 bases and 0 bases, there was a span of 9 bases. CDR3 sequence reads: CAISEAGSSGNTIYF. The CDR3 DNA reads as TGTGCCATCAGTGAAGCGGGGAGCTCTGGAAACACCATATATTTT.

The count of this clone is one. This rearrangement joins TRBV7-9 to TRBJ1-6; no definite D call. In germline, CDR1 is SEHNR, CDR2 FQNEAQ (reference sequence). Trimming took 3 bases from V and 7 from J, leaving 13 bases between them. This CDR3 comprises 15 residues. CDR3 amino acids: CASSFDGIRNSPLHF. CDR3 nucleotides: TGTGCCAGCAGCTTTGACGGGATCCGCAATTCACCCCTCCACTTT. The whole variable domain, filled in from reference TRBV7-9 and TRBJ1-6, reads DTGVSQNPRHKITKRGQNVTFRCDPISEHNRLYWYRQTLGQGPEFLTYFQNEAQLEKSRLLSDRFSAERPKGSFSTLEIQRTEQGDSAMYLCASSFDGIRNSPLHFGNGTRLTVT.